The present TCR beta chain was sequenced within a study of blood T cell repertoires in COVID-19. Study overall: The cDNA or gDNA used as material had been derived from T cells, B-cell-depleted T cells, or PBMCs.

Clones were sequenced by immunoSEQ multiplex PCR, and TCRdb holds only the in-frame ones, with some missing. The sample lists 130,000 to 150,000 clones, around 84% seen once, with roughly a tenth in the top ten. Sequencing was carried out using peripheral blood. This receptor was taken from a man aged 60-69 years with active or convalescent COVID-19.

The CDR3 DNA follows: TGTGCCAGCAGCGTAGGAGAGCGAGAGACCCAGTACTTC. It encodes CASSVGERETQYF. The rearrangement uses TRBV9 and TRBJ2-5; D ambiguous. The CDR3 has 13 residues. Germline V CDR1 and CDR2: SGDLS, YYNGEE. V was trimmed by 0 bases and J by 4 bases, leaving 7 bases between them.